The 27 T cell receptor beta chains listed next were all sequenced from one sample in a study of cytomegalovirus exposure and HLA in healthy donors. With 60 Vbeta and 13 Jbeta primers, the PCR was carried out. The method was immunoSEQ multiplex PCR; TCRdb's version includes in-frame clones alone and lacks a portion of them. The repertoire holds 200,000 to 250,000 clones, more than 75% seen once, with 5.4% in the top ten. The sample consisted of PBMCs. These receptors all come from a woman in her 40s in good health and CMV-seropositive.

This chain links TRBV9 with TRBJ1-2; D is perhaps TRBD1 (6 bases). This CDR3 has 15 amino acids. Germline V gives CDR1 SGDLS, CDR2 YYNGEE. V was shortened by 0 bases and J by 0 bases, with 9 bases between the two germline ends. The CDR3: CASSVEGQPNYGYTF. Here the CDR3 DNA reads TGTGCCAGCAGCGTAGAGGGACAACCTAACTATGGCTACACCTTC.

CDR3 amino acids: CSVTGVGNQPQHF. The CDR3 DNA follows: TGCAGCGTGACAGGGGTGGGCAATCAGCCCCAGCATTTT. The J gene is TRBJ1-5, the V gene TRBV29-1; the match to TRBD1 covers 8 bases. The CDR3 is 13 amino acids. Trimming cost V 6 bases and J 2 bases; bases outside gene matches: 3. Per germline, CDR1 SQVTM and CDR2 ANQGSEA. The full variable domain, with the rest looked up from reference TRBV29-1 and TRBJ1-5, is SAVISQKPSRDICQRGTSLTIQCQVDSQVTMMFWYRQQPGQSLTLIATANQGSEATYESGFVIDKFPISRPNLTFSTLTVSNMSPEDSSIYLCSVTGVGNQPQHFGDGTRLSIL.

This rearrangement joins TRBV7-9 to TRBJ2-2; TRBD1 matches at 9 bases. From germline, CDR1 is SEHNR and CDR2 FQNEAQ (reference sequence). V gave up 5 bases and J gave up 3 bases; unmatched junction bases: 4. This CDR3 contains 15 residues. CDR3 sequence: CASSRQGEYTGELFF. CDR3 nucleotides: TGTGCCAGCAGCCGACAGGGGGAATACACCGGGGAGCTGTTTTTT.

The V and J genes are TRBV10-2 and TRBJ2-7, with 8 bases aligning to TRBD1. The CDR3 has 13 residues. Trimming at V came to 6 bases and at J to 11 bases, leaving 12 bases not matched to a gene. The V gene's germline CDR1 is WSHSY and CDR2 SAAADI. The chain's CDR3 is CASRGTGGPAEYF. The DNA of the CDR3 is TGCGCCAGCAGGGGGACAGGCGGCCCAGCCGAGTACTTC.

V gene TRBV6-4 combines with J gene TRBJ2-5, with 9 bases lining up with TRBD1. CDR1 is MRHNA, CDR2 SNTAGT, per germline. After removal of 7 bases from V and 6 bases from J, the junction contained 3 bases not matched to a gene. The CDR3 spans 12 residues. DNA for the CDR3: TGTGCCAGCACGGACAGGGGAAAGACCCAGTACTTC. This codes for CASTDRGKTQYF.

The chain is built from TRBV12-5 and TRBJ2-2, with 8 bases identical to TRBD1. The CDR3 sequence is 15 residues long. Germline CDR1 reads LGHNT; CDR2 reads FRNRAP. Unmatched junction bases numbered 13, after V lost 2 bases and J lost 14 bases. The CDR3 coding sequence is TGTGCTAGTGGTTTGCCCCGCCCGGACAGGGAAGGACTGTTTTTT. Translating gives CASGLPRPDREGLFF.

The J gene is TRBJ2-3, the V gene TRBV5-5, with D tentatively TRBD1 (6 bases). CDR1 is SGHKS and CDR2 is YYEKEE in the germline V gene (reference sequence). The CDR3 contains 14 residues. The ends were cut back, 4 bases at V and 4 bases at J, with 13 bases in the middle. The CDR3, as DNA: TGTGCCAGCAGCCAATCGACAGGTTCAGATACGCAGTATTTT. Encoded protein: CASSQSTGSDTQYF.

V is TRBV6-5 and J is TRBJ2-5, with 10 bases aligning to TRBD1. The J call may be incorrect, as the DNA end agrees better with TRBJ2-7. The CDR3 spans 16 residues. Per germline, CDR1 MNHEY and CDR2 SVGAGI. The CDR3 here is CASSYRQGARSYEQYF. The CDR3 DNA is TGTGCCAGCAGTTACAGACAGGGGGCCAGGTCCTACGAGCAGTACTTC.

The chain is built from TRBV27 and TRBJ2-7; TRBD1 is a possible D gene (5 bases). The CDR3 spans 16 residues. Germline V lookup: CDR1 MNHEY, CDR2 SMNVEV (reference sequence). V was trimmed by 2 bases and J by 3 bases, leaving 17 bases between them. The DNA for the CDR3 is TGTGCCAGCAGTTTAGGGGCCAAGGGCAGCCTCTACGAGCAGTACTTC. Protein: CASSLGAKGSLYEQYF.

The chain employs TRBV7-7 and TRBJ2-2, with a weak D call TRBD2 (6 bases). Trimming removed 2 bases from V and 8 bases from J, with 24 bases in between. Germline V gene data show CDR1 as SSHAT and CDR2 as FNYEAQ (reference sequence). The CDR3 contains 18 residues. CDR3 sequence reads: CASSLNSGGLSDSGELFF. The CDR3 region has the DNA TGTGCCAGCAGCTTAAACTCCGGGGGACTGAGCGACTCGGGGGAGCTGTTTTTT.

The chain uses TRBV19 and TRBJ1-1; D gene unclear. V was clipped by 3 bases and J by 8 bases, with 16 bases between them. Germline CDR1 is LNHDA and CDR2 is SQIVND (reference sequence). The CDR3 contains 14 residues. The CDR3 sequence: CASSMTATYREAFF. The CDR3 bases are TGTGCCAGTAGTATGACCGCCACATACAGAGAAGCTTTCTTT.

The J gene is TRBJ2-2, the V gene TRBV27; 13 bases align to TRBD2. This CDR3 has 18 amino acids. The V and J ends lost 6 bases and 0 bases, in that order; junction bases with no gene match: 7. Per germline, CDR1 MNHEY and CDR2 SMNVEV (reference sequence). The CDR3 sequence: CASSPLAGGPANTGELFF. The CDR3 coding sequence is TGTGCCAGCAGCCCACTAGCGGGAGGGCCAGCGAACACCGGGGAGCTGTTTTTT.

The V and J genes are TRBV5-1 and TRBJ2-2; the match to TRBD2 covers 12 bases. The CDR3 runs to 17 residues. Germline V lookup: CDR1 SGHRS, CDR2 YFSETQ. With 3 bases clipped from V and 5 bases from J, the junction kept 8 bases outside the gene matches. The CDR3 here is CASSSSGGAVGTGELFF. CDR3 sequence (DNA): TGCGCCAGCAGCTCTAGCGGGGGGGCCGTCGGGACCGGGGAGCTGTTTTTT.

The V and J genes are TRBV13 and TRBJ2-1; perhaps TRBD2 as D (6 bases). V lost 7 bases and J lost 2, with 9 bases in between. The CDR3 is 13 amino acids. CDR1 is PRHDT, CDR2 FYEKMQ, per germline (reference sequence). The CDR3 loop is CASTGEPYNEQFF. In nucleotides, the CDR3 is TGTGCCAGCACGGGGGAACCCTACAATGAGCAGTTCTTC.

The chain combines TRBV6-1 with TRBJ1-4; 8 bases match TRBD1. This CDR3 has 17 residues. From germline, CDR1 is MNHNS and CDR2 SASEGT. J was trimmed by 7 bases and V by 3 bases; bases with no gene match: 13. The CDR3 loop is CASSDPSIRGRIEKLFF. The CDR3 bases are TGTGCCAGCAGTGACCCGTCAATCAGGGGGCGAATTGAAAAACTGTTTTTT.

The V call is TRBV30, the J call TRBJ1-2; TRBD1 aligns across 8 bases. The germline CDR1 and CDR2 sequences are GTSNPN and SVGIG (reference sequence). Trimming cost V 0 bases and J 4 bases; bases outside gene matches: 4. This CDR3 is 14 amino acids long. The CDR3 is CAWSVNRGAYGYTF. CDR3 DNA sequence: TGTGCCTGGAGTGTAAACAGGGGGGCCTATGGCTACACCTTC. The variable domain in full, with the rest retrieved from reference TRBV30 and TRBJ1-2, is SQTIHQWPATLVQPVGSPLSLECTVEGTSNPNLYWYRQAAGRGLQLLFYSVGIGQISSEVPQNLSASRPQDRQFILSSKKLLLSDSGFYLCAWSVNRGAYGYTFGSGTRLTVV.

This chain connects TRBV19 to TRBJ2-3; the D is unclear. V shed 1 base and J shed 2 bases, with 10 bases lying between them. The V gene's germline CDR1 is LNHDA and CDR2 SQIVND (reference sequence). The CDR3 is 15 residues long. CDR3 protein: CASSIGADPTDTQYF. DNA for the CDR3: TGTGCCAGTAGTATAGGGGCCGATCCCACAGATACGCAGTATTTT.

This clone was detected only a few times. The rearrangement joins TRBV5-4 to TRBJ1-2; 7 positions agree with TRBD1. The CDR3 consists of 13 residues. After removal of 0 bases from V and 7 bases from J, the junction contained 3 bases not matched to a gene. CDR1 SGHNT and CDR2 YYREEE come from the germline V gene (reference sequence). Here the CDR3 DNA reads TGTGCCAGCAGCTTGGGACAGGGCGGTGGCTACACCTTC. It is translated as CASSLGQGGGYTF. Filled out from reference TRBV5-4 and TRBJ1-2, the complete variable domain reads ETGVTQSPTHLIKTRGQQVTLRCSSQSGHNTVSWYQQALGQGPQFIFQYYREEENGRGNFPPRFSGLQFPNYSSELNVNALELDDSALYLCASSLGQGGGYTFGSGTRLTVV.

The gene calls are TRBV7-3 and TRBJ2-1; the match to TRBD2 covers 11 bases. Germline CDR1 SGHTA, CDR2 FQGTGA. Trimming cost V 4 bases and J 9 bases; bases outside gene matches: 2. The CDR3 length is 13 residues. The CDR3: CASSYGLAGEQFF. CDR3 coding DNA: TGTGCCAGCAGCTACGGACTAGCGGGTGAGCAGTTCTTC.

V and J are TRBV10-3 and TRBJ1-6; 7 nucleotides agree with TRBD1. Losses at the gene ends were 8 bases for V and 7 bases for J; bases not matched to a gene: 5. Germline V lookup: CDR1 ENHRY, CDR2 SYGVKD. The CDR3 loop spans 13 amino acids. This CDR3 reads CAISGQLNSPLHF. CDR3 sequence (DNA): TGTGCCATCTCGGGACAGCTAAATTCACCCCTCCACTTT.

The V and J genes are TRBV30 and TRBJ2-3, with 9 nucleotides matching TRBD1. The CDR3 totals 14 residues. Germline lookup yields CDR1 GTSNPN and CDR2 SVGIG (reference sequence). The junction had 9 bases not matched to a gene; V was cut back by 5 bases and J by 6 bases. Written as DNA, the CDR3 is TGTGCCTGGCTGTCCGGGACAGGGTTGGATACGCAGTATTTT. It codes for CAWLSGTGLDTQYF. The complete variable domain, with remaining parts taken from reference TRBV30 and TRBJ2-3, reads SQTIHQWPATLVQPVGSPLSLECTVEGTSNPNLYWYRQAAGRGLQLLFYSVGIGQISSEVPQNLSASRPQDRQFILSSKKLLLSDSGFYLCAWLSGTGLDTQYFGPGTRLTVL.

The chain links TRBV7-9 to TRBJ2-7; TRBD1 matches at 7 bases. The CDR3 totals 14 residues. Losses at the gene ends were 1 base for V and 2 bases for J; bases not matched to a gene: 2. Germline lookup yields CDR1 SEHNR and CDR2 FQNEAQ (reference sequence). In DNA, the CDR3 is TGTGCCAGCAGCTTAGAGCAGGGGGCCTACGAGCAGTACTTC. Protein product: CASSLEQGAYEQYF. Together with reference TRBV7-9 and TRBJ2-7, the CDR3 gives the full variable domain: DTGVSQNPRHKITKRGQNVTFRCDPISEHNRLYWYRQTLGQGPEFLTYFQNEAQLEKSRLLSDRFSAERPKGSFSTLEIQRTEQGDSAMYLCASSLEQGAYEQYFGPGTRLTVT.

This chain uses TRBV11-2 with TRBJ2-1; the D gene is possibly TRBD1 (5 bases). Trimming pared 1 base from V and 7 bases from J, leaving 14 bases between. This CDR3 is 15 amino acids long. Germline V gene lookup returns CDR1 SGHAT and CDR2 FQNNGV. The DNA for the CDR3 is TGTGCCAGCAGCTTAGCAGGGCCCGCGATAAATGAGCAGTTCTTC. As protein: CASSLAGPAINEQFF.

The rearrangement joins TRBV9 to TRBJ2-2, with D perhaps TRBD1 (5 bases). Germline values: CDR1 SGDLS, CDR2 YYNGEE. The CDR3 contains 19 residues. V was trimmed by 0 bases and J by 6 bases, leaving 24 bases between them. Here the CDR3 reads CASSVVVGVKVLQAGELFF. Written as DNA, the CDR3 is TGTGCCAGCAGCGTAGTTGTAGGGGTGAAGGTACTCCAGGCCGGGGAGCTGTTTTTT.

This clone showed up just once. The chain has TRBV29-1 and TRBJ2-7, with 9 nucleotides matching TRBD1. The CDR3 consists of 14 residues. Trimming took 4 bases from V and 2 from J; bases not matched to a gene: 6. Germline assignment: CDR1 SQVTM and CDR2 ANQGSEA. DNA of the CDR3: TGCAGCGTTGTCCGGGACAGGGTTCCCTACGAGCAGTACTTC. Its protein is CSVVRDRVPYEQYF.

V and J are TRBV19 and TRBJ1-1; 10 bases line up with TRBD1. The V segment lost 6 bases and the J segment 6 bases; nucleotides outside the gene matches: 7. This CDR3 comprises 14 residues. Germline V CDR1 and CDR2: LNHDA, SQIVND (reference sequence). The CDR3 reads CASSGQGDPSEAFF. CDR3 bases: TGTGCCAGTAGCGGACAGGGGGATCCATCTGAAGCTTTCTTT.

The rearrangement links TRBV5-1 to TRBJ2-2; the match to TRBD2 covers 8 bases. V lost 0 bases, J lost 0 bases, and 4 bases stayed unmatched. Germline CDR1 is SGHRS and CDR2 is YFSETQ. The CDR3 consists of 17 residues. CDR3 DNA: TGCGCCAGCAGCTTGGAGGCGGGGGGACCGAACACCGGGGAGCTGTTTTTT. The encoded protein is CASSLEAGGPNTGELFF.